These T cell receptor beta chains were read from a single sample in a study of blood T cells in healthy people across ages. TCRdb re-called the 5' RACE reads through MiXCR, storing one row per CDR3 protein. The sample includes about 830,000 distinct CDR3 sequences, more than 45% of them seen just once. Input material: blood. Receptor source: a man aged 25-45 years in good health. Both conserved end residues are part of each CDR3. A D gene is named only where the DNA matches it firmly. Part of the rows lack a size; the others show once, few, many or a class for expanded clones.

CDR3nt,CDR3aa,j_gene,d_gene,abundance,v_gene
TGTGCCTGGAGTGAGGCACTAGGTGAGGTCGGGGAGCTGTTTTTT,CAWSEALGEVGELFF,TRBJ2-2,-,-,TRBV30
TGTGCCAGCAGCTTGGGGCAGGGGGGTAATGAGCAGTTCTTC,CASSLGQGGNEQFF,TRBJ2-1,-,many,TRBV7-3
TGTGCCAGCAGCCCGCCCGAAGGGACCGAATTTTACGAGCAGTACTTC,CASSPPEGTEFYEQYF,TRBJ2-7,-,-,TRBV3-1
TGTGCCAGCAGCTTACAGGGTTACACTCAGGCCTACGAGCAGTACTTC,CASSLQGYTQAYEQYF,TRBJ2-7,-,-,TRBV7-9
TGCGCCAGCAGCCAAGATCCGGGGACAGAGGAAGCTTTCTTT,CASSQDPGTEEAFF,TRBJ1-1,TRBD1,-,TRBV4-3
TGTGCCAGCACCACTATTTCGGGGCGATATAATTCACCCCTCCACTTT,CASTTISGRYNSPLHF,TRBJ1-6,-,-,TRBV28
TGTGCCAGCAGCCCCCGTGCGGACAGGGGGGAATGGAATGAGCAGTTCTTC,CASSPRADRGEWNEQFF,TRBJ2-1,TRBD1,-,TRBV7-9
TGTGCCAGCACTCCTGGGGACTACTACGAGCAGTACTTC,CASTPGDYYEQYF,TRBJ2-7,TRBD2,-,TRBV6-2/TRBV6-3
TGCAGTGCTAGCCCTAGGGTCTCCTACGAGCAGTACTTC,CSASPRVSYEQYF,TRBJ2-7,-,few,TRBV20-1
TGCAGCGTTGTAGGACTAGAGGTACACGAGCAGTACTTC,CSVVGLEVHEQYF,TRBJ2-7,TRBD2,few,TRBV29-1
TGTGCCACCGGGGGTCTGACGAACCGGGACAGCCGCAATGAGCAGTTCTTC,CATGGLTNRDSRNEQFF,TRBJ2-1,TRBD1,-,TRBV24-1
TGTGCCAGCAGTTTAGCGGAAGAAGAGCAGTACTTC,CASSLAEEEQYF,TRBJ2-4,-,-,TRBV7-9
TGCAGTGCTATCCGGGACCCGGCGGCCAATGAGCAGTTCTTC,CSAIRDPAANEQFF,TRBJ2-1,-,-,TRBV20-1
TGTGCCAGCAGCTTAAGGTCCCATGAGCAGTTCTTC,CASSLRSHEQFF,TRBJ2-1,-,-,TRBV7-2
TGCAGTGCTAGGGGGGGTTTGGGACTTCCCCAGAATGAGCAGTTCTTC,CSARGGLGLPQNEQFF,TRBJ2-1,-,-,TRBV20-1
TGTGCCAGCAGTTACTCGGGGGACAGTAACGAGCAGTACTTC,CASSYSGDSNEQYF,TRBJ2-7,TRBD1,-,TRBV6-5
TGTGCCAGCAGCCAAGCCGCGTCCCCCGGGGATGCGCAGTATTTT,CASSQAASPGDAQYF,TRBJ2-3,-,-,TRBV3-1
TGTGCCAGCAGCCAGGGAGACGGAAGCAATGAGCAGTTCTTC,CASSQGDGSNEQFF,TRBJ2-1,-,-,TRBV4-2
TGTGCCAGCAGCACGGGGTGTCAAGTTCAGCCCCAGCATTTT,CASSTGCQVQPQHF,TRBJ1-5,-,-,TRBV9
TGTGCCAGCACTCCACAGGAAAGGTTGGGCTACACCTTC,CASTPQERLGYTF,TRBJ1-2,-,-,TRBV7-2
TGTGCCAGCAGAAAGGGGGGTGCGGCCAAAAACATTCAGTACTTC,CASRKGGAAKNIQYF,TRBJ2-4,-,-,TRBV5-8
TGCAGTGCGCCCAGCGGACAGGGTGGCTACACCTTC,CSAPSGQGGYTF,TRBJ1-2,TRBD1,-,TRBV20-1
TGTGCCAGCAGCGCCTTAGATCCTAGTGGAACCTACGAGCAGTACTTC,CASSALDPSGTYEQYF,TRBJ2-7,-,-,TRBV9
TGCAGTGCTAGAGTACTAGCGGACTCCTACGAGCAGTACTTC,CSARVLADSYEQYF,TRBJ2-7,TRBD2,-,TRBV20-1
TGTGCCAGCAGCAGACCAGCTGGAGAGCAGTACTTC,CASSRPAGEQYF,TRBJ2-7,-,-,TRBV6-6
TGCAGTGCCTCAAACAGGGTCGTCTATGGCTACACCTTC,CSASNRVVYGYTF,TRBJ1-2,-,few,TRBV20-1